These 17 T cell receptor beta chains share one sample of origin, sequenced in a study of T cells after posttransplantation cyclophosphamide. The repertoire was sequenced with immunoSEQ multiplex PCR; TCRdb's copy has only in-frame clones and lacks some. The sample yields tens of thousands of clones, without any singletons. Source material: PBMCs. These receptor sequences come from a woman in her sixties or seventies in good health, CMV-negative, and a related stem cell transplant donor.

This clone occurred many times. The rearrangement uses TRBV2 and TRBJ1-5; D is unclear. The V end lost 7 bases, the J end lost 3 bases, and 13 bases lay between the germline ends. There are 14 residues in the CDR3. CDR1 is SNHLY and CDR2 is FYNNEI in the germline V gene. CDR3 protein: CASTRGEANQPQHF. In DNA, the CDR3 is TGTGCCAGCACCCGGGGAGAGGCCAATCAGCCCCAGCATTTT.

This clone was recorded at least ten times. CDR3 sequence (DNA): TGTGCCAGTAGTCCGGGGACTAGCGGGGGGTCTCAAGAGACCCAGTACTTC. It translates to CASSPGTSGGSQETQYF. The rearrangement uses TRBV19 and TRBJ2-5; the match to TRBD2 covers 15 bases. The V gene end was trimmed by 5 bases and the J gene end by 2 bases; junction bases not matched to a gene: 6. In germline, CDR1 is LNHDA, CDR2 SQIVND (reference sequence). The CDR3 is 17 residues long. Together with reference TRBV19 and TRBJ2-5, the CDR3 gives the full variable domain: DGGITQSPKYLFRKEGQNVTLSCEQNLNHDAMYWYRQDPGQGLRLIYYSQIVNDFQKGDIAEGYSVSREKKESFPLTVTSAQKNPTAFYLCASSPGTSGGSQETQYFGPGTRLLVL.

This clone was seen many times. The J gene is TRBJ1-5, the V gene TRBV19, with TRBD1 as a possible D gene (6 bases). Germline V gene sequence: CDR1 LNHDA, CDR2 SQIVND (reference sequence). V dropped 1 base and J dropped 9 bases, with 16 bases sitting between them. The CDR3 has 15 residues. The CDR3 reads CASSIVGTSDGPQHF. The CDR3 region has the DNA TGTGCCAGTAGTATAGTTGGGACATCGGACGGGCCCCAGCATTTT.

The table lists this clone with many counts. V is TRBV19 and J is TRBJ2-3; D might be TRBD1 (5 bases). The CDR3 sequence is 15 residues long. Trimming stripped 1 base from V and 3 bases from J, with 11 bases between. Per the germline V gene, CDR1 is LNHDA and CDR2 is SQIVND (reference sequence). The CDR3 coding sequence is TGTGCCAGTAGTATAGGCCCCTCAGGGACAGATACGCAGTATTTT. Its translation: CASSIGPSGTDTQYF.

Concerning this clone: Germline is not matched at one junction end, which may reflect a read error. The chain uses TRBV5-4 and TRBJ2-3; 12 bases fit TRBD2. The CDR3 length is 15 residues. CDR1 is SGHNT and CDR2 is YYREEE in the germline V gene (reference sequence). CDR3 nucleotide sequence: TGTGCCGGCAGACTAGCGGGGGATAGCACAGATACGCAGTATTTT. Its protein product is CAGRLAGDSTDTQYF.

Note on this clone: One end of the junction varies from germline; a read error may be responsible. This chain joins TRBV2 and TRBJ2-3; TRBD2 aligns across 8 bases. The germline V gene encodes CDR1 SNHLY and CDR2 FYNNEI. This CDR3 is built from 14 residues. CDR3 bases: TGTGTCAGCAGTAGCGGGGCTAGCACAGATACGCAGTATTTT. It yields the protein CVSSSGASTDTQYF. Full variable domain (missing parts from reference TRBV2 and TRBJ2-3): EPEVTQTPSHQVTQMGQEVILRCVPISNHLYFYWYRQILGQKVEFLVSFYNNEISEKSEIFDDQFSVERPDGSNFTLKIRSTKLEDSAMYFCVSSSGASTDTQYFGPGTRLTVL.

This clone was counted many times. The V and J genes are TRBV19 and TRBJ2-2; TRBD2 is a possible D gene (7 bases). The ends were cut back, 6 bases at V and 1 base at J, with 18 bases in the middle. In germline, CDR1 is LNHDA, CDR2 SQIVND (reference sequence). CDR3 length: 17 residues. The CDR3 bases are TGTGCCAGTAGGGATAACGGGGGGCGTAGGAACACCGGGGAGCTGTTTTTT. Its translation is CASRDNGGRRNTGELFF.

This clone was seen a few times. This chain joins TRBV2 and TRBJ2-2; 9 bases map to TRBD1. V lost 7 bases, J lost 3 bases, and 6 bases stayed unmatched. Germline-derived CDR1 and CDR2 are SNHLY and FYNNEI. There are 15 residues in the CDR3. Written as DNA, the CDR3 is TGTGCCAGCAACCGGGACAGGGCGTACACCGGGGAGCTGTTTTTT. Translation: CASNRDRAYTGELFF.

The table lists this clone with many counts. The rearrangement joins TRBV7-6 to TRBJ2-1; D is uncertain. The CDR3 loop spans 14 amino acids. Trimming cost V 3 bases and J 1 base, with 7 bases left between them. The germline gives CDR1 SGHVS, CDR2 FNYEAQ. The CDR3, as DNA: TGTGCCAGCAGCTTCAGGATTTCCTACAATGAGCAGTTCTTC. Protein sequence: CASSFRISYNEQFF.

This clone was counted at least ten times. The CDR3 nucleotides read TGTGCCAGCAGCCCTGGACTAGCGGGCACCAAACTTTCCTACGAGCAGTACTTC. Amino acids: CASSPGLAGTKLSYEQYF. The V call is TRBV7-2, the J call TRBJ2-7, with 11 bases matching TRBD2. This CDR3 contains 18 residues. Germline V lookup: CDR1 SGHTA, CDR2 FQGNSA. Trimming removed 5 bases from V and 1 base from J; junction bases left unmatched: 13.

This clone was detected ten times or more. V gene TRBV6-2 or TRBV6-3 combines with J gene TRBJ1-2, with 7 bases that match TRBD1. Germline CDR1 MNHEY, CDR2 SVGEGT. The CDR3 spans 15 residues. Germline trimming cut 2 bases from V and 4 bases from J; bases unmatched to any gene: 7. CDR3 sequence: CASSYAGTVTYGYTF. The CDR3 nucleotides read TGTGCCAGCAGTTACGCCGGGACAGTAACCTATGGCTACACCTTC.

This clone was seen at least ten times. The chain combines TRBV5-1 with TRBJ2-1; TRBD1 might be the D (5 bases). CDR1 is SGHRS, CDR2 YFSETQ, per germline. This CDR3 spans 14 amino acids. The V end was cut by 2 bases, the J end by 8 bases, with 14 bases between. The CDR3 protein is CASSFPRRVDEQFF. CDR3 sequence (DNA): TGCGCCAGCAGCTTTCCGCGCAGGGTCGATGAGCAGTTCTTC.

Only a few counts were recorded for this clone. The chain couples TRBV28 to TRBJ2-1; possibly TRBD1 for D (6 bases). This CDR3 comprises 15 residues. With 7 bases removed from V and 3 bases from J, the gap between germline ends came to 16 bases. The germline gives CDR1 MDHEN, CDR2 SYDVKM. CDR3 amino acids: CASISPGQVYNEQFF. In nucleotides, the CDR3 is TGTGCCAGCATCTCACCGGGACAAGTCTACAATGAGCAGTTCTTC.

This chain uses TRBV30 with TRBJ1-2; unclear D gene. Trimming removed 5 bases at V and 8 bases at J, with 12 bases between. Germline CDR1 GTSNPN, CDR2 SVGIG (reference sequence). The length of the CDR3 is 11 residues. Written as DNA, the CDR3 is TGTGCCTGGGTTCGGACTTTGGGCTACACCTTC. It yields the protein CAWVRTLGYTF.

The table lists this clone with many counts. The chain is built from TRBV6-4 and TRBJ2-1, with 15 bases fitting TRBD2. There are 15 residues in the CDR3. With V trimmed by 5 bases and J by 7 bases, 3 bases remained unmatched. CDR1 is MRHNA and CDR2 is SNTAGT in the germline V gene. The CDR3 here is CASSPGTSGGNEQFF. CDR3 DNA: TGTGCCAGCAGTCCCGGGACTAGCGGGGGGAATGAGCAGTTCTTC.

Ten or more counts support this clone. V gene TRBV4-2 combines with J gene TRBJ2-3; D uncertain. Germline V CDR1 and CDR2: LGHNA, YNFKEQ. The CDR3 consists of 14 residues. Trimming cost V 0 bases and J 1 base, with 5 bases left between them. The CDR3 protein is CASSQDFGTDTQYF. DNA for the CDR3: TGTGCCAGCAGCCAAGATTTCGGCACAGATACGCAGTATTTT.

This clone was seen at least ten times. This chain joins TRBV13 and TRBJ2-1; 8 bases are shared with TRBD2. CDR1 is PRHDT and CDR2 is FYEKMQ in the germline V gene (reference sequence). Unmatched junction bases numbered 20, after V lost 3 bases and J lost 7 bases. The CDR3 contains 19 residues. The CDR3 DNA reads TGTGCCAGCAGCTTTACCGGGACTAGGTTCGCCCCCCGTACTAATGAGCAGTTCTTC. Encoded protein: CASSFTGTRFAPRTNEQFF.